Below, 21 T cell receptor beta chains from the same sample are listed, as sequenced in a study of blood T cell repertoires in COVID-19. TCRdb keeps only in-frame clones here, not all; method: immunoSEQ multiplex PCR. In the table there are 250,000 to 300,000 clones, 70% to 90% of which are singletons. Sequenced material: peripheral blood. The source is a woman aged 70 to 79 with acute or convalescent COVID-19.

The rearrangement joins TRBV10-3 to TRBJ2-1; 7 nucleotides align to TRBD1. J lost 4 bases, V lost 10 bases, and 10 bases had no gene match. CDR1 ENHRY and CDR2 SYGVKD come from the germline V gene. This CDR3 region has 14 residues. This CDR3 reads CATNAGTVYNEQFF. The CDR3 nucleotides read TGTGCCACCAACGCCGGGACAGTTTACAATGAGCAGTTCTTC.

This sequence joins TRBV4-1 and TRBJ1-6; D gene unclear. Germline values: CDR1 MGHRA, CDR2 YSYEKL. Trimming stripped 0 bases from V and 2 bases from J, with 11 bases between. The CDR3 totals 17 residues. CDR3 DNA sequence: TGCGCCAGCAGCCAAGATATGGGTAGCGCCTATAATTCACCCCTCCACTTT. It specifies CASSQDMGSAYNSPLHF.

V usage is TRBV7-2 and J usage is TRBJ1-3; D unresolved. Germline V lookup: CDR1 SGHTA, CDR2 FQGNSA. V was shortened by 1 base and J by 0 bases, with 10 bases between the two germline ends. This CDR3 is built from 16 residues. The CDR3 region has the DNA TGTGCCAGCAGCTTAGGGCAGGCCGCCTCTGGAAACACCATATATTTT. It is translated as CASSLGQAASGNTIYF.

V is TRBV15 and J is TRBJ1-4, with 7 bases matching TRBD1. This CDR3 has 14 residues. The germline V gene has CDR1 LNHNV and CDR2 YYDKDF (reference sequence). Trimming removed 8 bases from V and 4 bases from J; junction bases left unmatched: 7. CDR3 in DNA: TGTGCCACCTCACAGGGGTCGGGTAATGAAAAACTGTTTTTT. This sequence encodes CATSQGSGNEKLFF.

The chain has TRBV10-2 and TRBJ1-1; D gene unclear. CDR3 length: 14 amino acids. Trimming took 3 bases from V and 7 from J, leaving 15 bases between them. Germline values: CDR1 WSHSY, CDR2 SAAADI. CDR3 sequence: CASSDTTGSSEAFF. CDR3 sequence (DNA): TGCGCCAGCAGTGACACGACCGGGAGCAGTGAAGCTTTCTTT.

The chain links TRBV2 to TRBJ2-2; weak D call: TRBD1 (5 bases). Trimming cost V 5 bases and J 5 bases, with 9 bases left between them. The germline gives CDR1 SNHLY, CDR2 FYNNEI. CDR3 length equals 13 residues. The CDR3 bases are TGTGCCAGCAGTAGAAGGGGTACCGGGGAGCTGTTTTTT. It specifies CASSRRGTGELFF.

The chain uses TRBV18 and TRBJ1-3; TRBD1 aligns across 10 bases. From germline, CDR1 is KGHSH and CDR2 LQKENI. The CDR3 sequence is 16 residues long. V trimming: 4 bases; J trimming: 2 bases; junction bases outside the gene matches: 5. The chain's CDR3 is CASSLGQGVTGNTIYF. The CDR3 DNA reads as TGTGCCAGCTCACTCGGACAGGGGGTGACTGGAAACACCATATATTTT.

The V gene is TRBV24-1, the J gene TRBJ1-3; D call uncertain. Germline V gene sequence: CDR1 KGHDR, CDR2 SFDVKD. The CDR3 is 17 amino acids. Deletions cut 2 bases from V and 0 bases from J, with 13 bases between. CDR3 nucleotides: TGTGCCACCAGTGATTCCTATGCAACGAGCTCTGGAAACACCATATATTTT. It specifies CATSDSYATSSGNTIYF.

J is TRBJ2-3 and V is TRBV20-1; 7 bases map to TRBD1. CDR1 and CDR2 from the germline V gene are DFQATT and SNEGSKA (reference sequence). The V gene end was trimmed by 4 bases and the J gene end by 0 bases; junction bases not matched to a gene: 7. The CDR3 covers 15 residues. The CDR3 nucleotides are TGCAGTGCTATTGAGGGGGCCACGAGCACAGATACGCAGTATTTT. Its protein is CSAIEGATSTDTQYF.

This chain joins TRBV5-5 and TRBJ1-2, with a tentative D call TRBD1 (6 bases). CDR3 length: 15 residues. CDR1 and CDR2 (germline): SGHKS, YYEKEE (reference sequence). Trimming cost V 4 bases and J 8 bases, with 21 bases left between them. As DNA, the CDR3 is TGTGCCAGCAGCCAGACAGGCCAAACCGCCCAGGGCTACACCTTC. It yields the protein CASSQTGQTAQGYTF.

The chain uses TRBV25-1 and TRBJ1-6, with 10 positions matching TRBD1. J lost 8 bases, V lost 2 bases, and 0 bases had no gene match. The CDR3 sequence is 14 residues long. Per germline, CDR1 MGHDK and CDR2 SYGVNS. The CDR3 DNA reads as TGTGCCAGCAGTGAAGGACAGGGGGATTCACCCCTCCACTTT. Encoded protein: CASSEGQGDSPLHF.

This chain links TRBV10-3 with TRBJ1-5; the D gene is possibly TRBD1 (5 bases). The length of the CDR3 is 13 residues. The germline gives CDR1 ENHRY, CDR2 SYGVKD. The ends were cut back, 6 bases at V and 2 bases at J, with 8 bases in the middle. The CDR3 nucleotides are TGTGCCATCAGAGGGGAGGGCAATCAGCCCCAGCATTTT. Translated, it gives CAIRGEGNQPQHF.

V usage is TRBV2 and J usage is TRBJ2-6; D is unclear. In germline, CDR1 is SNHLY, CDR2 FYNNEI. Between the trimmed V and J ends, which lost 7 bases and 0 bases, there was a span of 7 bases. This CDR3 has 14 residues. The CDR3 region is CASIRSSGANVLTF. The CDR3 nucleotides read TGTGCCAGCATACGGAGCTCTGGGGCCAACGTCCTGACTTTC.

This chain connects TRBV7-9 to TRBJ2-5; 7 bases map to TRBD1. The V gene's germline CDR1 is SEHNR and CDR2 FQNEAQ (reference sequence). V shed 5 bases, J shed 5 bases, and the junction held 11 bases outside the gene matches. The CDR3 spans 15 residues. The CDR3 DNA follows: TGTGCCAGCAGCCCGCAACAGGGGCTTACGGAGACCCAGTACTTC. It codes for CASSPQQGLTETQYF.

The chain combines TRBV7-2 with TRBJ2-3; D gene uncertain. The V gene's germline CDR1 is SGHTA and CDR2 FQGNSA. The CDR3 loop spans 11 amino acids. Between the trimmed V and J ends, which lost 2 bases and 7 bases, there was a span of 4 bases. The CDR3 spells CASSLPYTQYF. The CDR3 DNA reads TGTGCCAGCAGCTTACCTTATACGCAGTATTTT.

This rearrangement joins TRBV18 to TRBJ1-2, with D perhaps TRBD1 (6 bases). The germline V and J ends were trimmed by 2 bases and 4 bases, with 11 bases remaining between them. Germline-derived CDR1 and CDR2 are KGHSH and LQKENI. The CDR3 has 14 amino acids. The CDR3: CASSPETGSYGYTF. The CDR3 nucleotides are TGTGCCAGCTCACCAGAGACAGGATCCTATGGCTACACCTTC.

The count of this clone is one. The rearrangement uses TRBV19 and TRBJ2-7; 10 bases map to TRBD1. The V and J ends lost 5 bases and 5 bases, in that order; junction bases with no gene match: 6. CDR1 and CDR2 from the germline V gene are LNHDA and SQIVND (reference sequence). The CDR3 is 14 residues long. CDR3 in DNA: TGTGCCAGTAGTCGAACCGGGACAGGGGACGAGCAGTACTTC. It encodes CASSRTGTGDEQYF.

The V call is TRBV27, the J call TRBJ2-7; a possible D gene is TRBD1 (6 bases). V was pared by 3 bases and J by 2 bases, with 8 bases between. From germline, CDR1 is MNHEY and CDR2 SMNVEV (reference sequence). This CDR3 has 13 amino acids. Here the CDR3 reads CASSFNRAYEQYF. The CDR3 DNA follows: TGTGCCAGCAGTTTTAACAGGGCCTACGAGCAGTACTTC.

In its sample, this clone was seen a few times. The J gene is TRBJ1-1, the V gene TRBV5-1; maybe TRBD1 (5 bases). The CDR3 loop spans 15 amino acids. Per the germline V gene, CDR1 is SGHRS and CDR2 is YFSETQ. V lost 1 base to trimming and J lost 2 bases, with 12 bases between them. The DNA of the CDR3 is TGCGCCAGCAGCTTGACAGGTGGAAGAAACACTGAAGCTTTCTTT. Translated, it gives CASSLTGGRNTEAFF.

This sequence joins TRBV2 and TRBJ1-2; D is possibly TRBD1 (5 bases). Germline CDR1 SNHLY, CDR2 FYNNEI. V gave up 7 bases and J gave up 0 bases, with 9 bases separating them. There are 13 residues in the CDR3. The CDR3 bases are TGTGCCAGCACCTTGACAGCTAACTATGGCTACACCTTC. This codes for CASTLTANYGYTF.

The CDR3 is CAISPSSGGSYNEQFF. The DNA for the CDR3 is TGTGCCATCAGCCCTTCTAGCGGGGGGTCCTACAATGAGCAGTTCTTC. J is TRBJ2-1 and V is TRBV10-3; TRBD2 aligns across 11 bases. After removal of 6 bases from V and 1 base from J, the junction contained 5 bases not matched to a gene. The germline V gene encodes CDR1 ENHRY and CDR2 SYGVKD. The CDR3 totals 16 residues.